This T cell receptor (beta chain) was captured in a study of read filtering for tumor transcriptome and immune sequencing (dated by TCRdb to about 2020). Regarding the complete study: The cohort consisted of under 20 male and about 15 female patients, with a mean age of around 60 years and an age range of roughly 47 to 85. TCR-region mapped reads per sample ranged from about 4 to 10.27 million with IR-seq versus only roughly 75 to 1273 with RNA-seq. Under revised international staging, roughly 8 patients fell into R-ISS I, some 15 into R-ISS II and six or seven into R-ISS III. As a main aim, a read-filtering strategy for immune repertoire data was addressed, with the specific question being whether clonotypes supported by a single read should be removed. Whole-transcriptome libraries were prepared with the TruSeq RNA Access Library Prep Kit after DNase treatment. The study compared TCR repertoires from targeted immune repertoire sequencing and bulk whole-transcriptome sequencing run on the same bone marrow samples.

Details on this clonotype: This receptor's antigen is unknown. With only one base between it and a far larger clone, this is likely a read error.

Bone marrow was sampled from every patient at the time of active disease. Ficoll-Hypaque density gradient centrifugation was used to isolate bone marrow mononuclear cells. To remove myeloma plasma cells, the cells were labeled with CD138 magnetic microbeads on a MACS separator, and CD138-negative cells were then collected by negative selection. Purity of the isolated cells was checked by flow cytometry on an Attune NxT using CD138 antibodies. TRIzol reagent was used to extract total RNA, and a NanoDrop spectrophotometer was used to quantify the extracted RNA. For each patient, the CD138-negative bone marrow sample underwent paired RNA-seq and IR-seq. General findings and caveats noted by the study authors: In IR-seq, around 80% of clonotypes but roughly 3.5% of total reads were represented by single-read clonotypes, whereas in RNA-seq, roughly three quarters of clonotypes and approximately 40% of reads were represented by single-read clonotypes. The correlation between IR-seq and RNA-seq shared clonotype proportions was increased by removal of single-read clonotypes. Rather than purified T cells, the sorted CD138-negative fraction was a mixed bone marrow immune population. Compared with RNA-seq, IR-seq captured clonotypes at much higher depth and more reliably, and a smaller IR-seq throughput was enough to identify most shared clonotypes.

CDR1 and CDR2, looked up from the germline V gene (reference sequence), are SGHKS and YYEKEE. The cysteine opens and the phenylalanine closes a CDR3 of 11 amino acids. Left in the record is the CDR3 DNA by itself, 33 bases read in frame from the first base. TCR libraries were constructed from roughly 360 ng RNA using the Immunoverse kit, and molecular barcoded adaptors covering alpha/delta and beta/gamma chains were employed. TCR library preparation used the same RNA that went into transcriptome sequencing. An Illumina HiSeq 4000 with 2 x 150 cycles was used to sequence the TCR libraries. The original methods were these. TCR reads were aligned to human V, D, J and C references and assembled into CDR3 clonotypes with MiXCR, including quality filtering and error correction. Clonotype counts and gene usage diversity were analyzed with the tcR package in R. For inspection of raw mapping reads, RNA-seq reads were mapped by STAR aligner version 2.5.3a onto GRCh37 of the human genome. To test the effect of sequencing depth on detected clonotypes, IR-seq fastq files were randomly downsampled using Seqtk 1.3. TCRdb reran the public reads through fastp at Q25 and MiXCR, keeping productive beta chains. Identical CDR3 proteins give one entry, which carries the most common genes and DNA. The authors' filters were not applied to this entry. Across this sample there are approximately 41,000 distinct CDR3 sequences, with 10% to 15% seen only once. Around 28% of the sample is in the top ten clones.

What was sequenced was a population of CD138-negative cells sorted from bone marrow. The cell subset or site label, read with the paper, signifies: bone marrow mononuclear cells depleted of CD138+ plasma/myeloma cells by negative magnetic selection. The chain was built from TRBV5-5 and TRBJ2-1; the D segment cannot be called with confidence. The TCR originated in a donor aged 40 or over with multiple myeloma. The CDR3: CASSLFNEQSF. At the DNA level, the sequence is TGTGCCAGCAGCTTGTTCAATGAGCAGTCCTTC.